The 16 T cell receptor beta chains listed next were all sequenced from one sample in a study of blood T cell repertoires in COVID-19. Clones were sequenced by immunoSEQ multiplex PCR, and TCRdb holds only the in-frame ones, with some missing. The table has approximately 220,000 clones, 86% seen once. Sequencing used PBMCs or T cells enriched from blood (not recorded which). The receptors here all came from a woman aged 35 to 49 with acute COVID-19.

V and J are TRBV9 and TRBJ1-1; the D is unclear. The CDR3 covers 16 residues. Trimming removed 0 bases from V and 4 bases from J, with 16 bases in between. Germline V lookup: CDR1 SGDLS, CDR2 YYNGEE. CDR3 sequence reads: CASSVVGDAGGTEAFF. The CDR3 DNA sequence: TGTGCCAGCAGCGTAGTGGGAGACGCTGGAGGCACTGAAGCTTTCTTT.

The chain recombines TRBV9 with TRBJ2-3, with 8 positions matching TRBD2. The CDR3 length is 15 residues. CDR1 SGDLS and CDR2 YYNGEE come from the germline V gene. The trim removed 3 bases at V and 6 bases at J, leaving 9 bases unmatched. The CDR3 spells CASSETPGGGDTQYF. In nucleotides, the CDR3 is TGTGCCAGCAGCGAAACCCCGGGGGGGGGTGATACGCAGTATTTT.

This chain links TRBV6-5 with TRBJ2-4; 9 nucleotides match TRBD1. J gave up 8 bases and V 0 bases, and 5 bases lay outside the gene matches. This CDR3 has 15 amino acids. Germline V gene data show CDR1 as MNHEY and CDR2 as SVGAGI. DNA for the CDR3: TGTGCCAGCAGTTACTCGAACAGGGGGCTGGACATTCAGTACTTC. The encoded protein is CASSYSNRGLDIQYF.

The V and J genes are TRBV2 and TRBJ1-6, with 7 bases fitting TRBD1. The V gene's germline CDR1 is SNHLY and CDR2 FYNNEI. The CDR3 runs to 14 residues. V lost 4 bases and J lost 7; bases outside the gene matches: 4. In nucleotides, the CDR3 is TGTGCCAGCAGTGGGGACAGTGGGAATTCACCCCTCCACTTT. Protein sequence: CASSGDSGNSPLHF. Combining the CDR3 with reference TRBV2 and TRBJ1-6 gives the whole variable domain EPEVTQTPSHQVTQMGQEVILRCVPISNHLYFYWYRQILGQKVEFLVSFYNNEISEKSEIFDDQFSVERPDGSNFTLKIRSTKLEDSAMYFCASSGDSGNSPLHFGNGTRLTVT.

This clone showed up just a few times. This rearrangement joins TRBV18 to TRBJ1-3; D unresolved. Germline CDR1 and CDR2: KGHSH and LQKENI. The V and J ends lost 6 bases and 2 bases respectively, with 14 bases between them. The CDR3 runs 15 residues. CDR3 bases: TGTGCCAGCTCGCCCGAGGCCGTTACTGGAAACACCATATATTTT. Translating gives CASSPEAVTGNTIYF.

The chain couples TRBV12-3 or TRBV12-4 to TRBJ2-7; D not resolved. This CDR3 contains 12 residues. Trimming pared 7 bases from V and 3 bases from J, leaving 10 bases between. The CDR3 is CASTYGGYEQYF. Written as DNA, the CDR3 is TGTGCCAGCACCTATGGCGGCTACGAGCAGTACTTC.

The chain links TRBV7-9 to TRBJ2-5; no firm D call. This CDR3 is 14 amino acids long. The germline V and J ends were trimmed by 1 base and 1 base, with 7 bases remaining between them. The V gene's germline CDR1 is SEHNR and CDR2 FQNEAQ (reference sequence). CDR3 in amino acids: CASSLGGAQETQYF. As DNA, the CDR3 is TGTGCCAGCAGCTTAGGCGGTGCCCAAGAGACCCAGTACTTC.

J is TRBJ1-6 and V is TRBV27; 7 nucleotides agree with TRBD1. With 5 bases clipped from V and 10 bases from J, the junction kept 14 bases outside the gene matches. The V gene's germline CDR1 is MNHEY and CDR2 SMNVEV (reference sequence). CDR3 size: 16 residues. The CDR3 loop is CASSLTSDRVGSPLHF. For the CDR3, the DNA is TGTGCCAGCAGTCTAACCTCCGACAGGGTCGGGTCACCCCTCCACTTT.

The chain uses TRBV6-5 and TRBJ2-2; D perhaps matches TRBD1 (6 bases). Germline V CDR1 and CDR2: MNHEY, SVGAGI. CDR3 length: 14 amino acids. V was cut by 6 bases and J by 4 bases, with 12 bases left in between. Written as DNA, the CDR3 is TGTGCCAGCAGCACAGGGTTTGGCACCGGGGAGCTGTTTTTT. It codes for CASSTGFGTGELFF.

The chain combines TRBV6-1 with TRBJ1-2, with a possible D match to TRBD1 (6 bases). The CDR3 runs 14 residues. CDR1 and CDR2 (germline): MNHNS, SASEGT. Between the trimmed V and J ends, which lost 1 base and 5 bases, there was a span of 11 bases. The CDR3 nucleotides are TGTGCCAGCAGTGAAGTAAGGACAGCTTATGGCTACACCTTC. It translates to CASSEVRTAYGYTF.

The rearrangement uses TRBV5-5 and TRBJ2-1; D is perhaps TRBD2 (6 bases). The CDR3 runs 12 residues. Germline loops: CDR1 SGHKS, CDR2 YYEKEE (reference sequence). V lost 0 bases and J lost 15, with 13 bases in between. This chain's CDR3 is CASSLGQGGRFF. The CDR3 nucleotides read TGTGCCAGCAGCTTGGGGCAGGGAGGTCGGTTCTTC.

This clone was detected a few times. V is TRBV6-1 and J is TRBJ1-5; D call uncertain. V was shortened by 3 bases and J by 0 bases, with 9 bases between the two germline ends. CDR1 and CDR2 (germline): MNHNS, SASEGT. There are 15 residues in the CDR3. Written as DNA, the CDR3 is TGTGCCAGCAGTGACAGATTCGATAGCAATCAGCCCCAGCATTTT. Protein product: CASSDRFDSNQPQHF.

This sequence joins TRBV10-3 and TRBJ2-7; possible D gene TRBD2, 7 bases. V lost 3 bases to trimming and J lost 4 bases, with 16 bases between them. This CDR3 spans 15 amino acids. The germline gives CDR1 ENHRY, CDR2 SYGVKD. CDR3 sequence: CAISDRGGQTYEQYV. The CDR3 DNA sequence: TGTGCCATCAGTGATCGCGGGGGCCAGACTTACGAGCAGTACGTC.

The CDR3 spells CASRGGVPNEKLFF. The CDR3 region has the DNA TGTGCCAGCCGCGGGGGAGTCCCTAATGAAAAACTGTTTTTT. The chain employs TRBV6-5 and TRBJ1-4, with TRBD1 as a possible D gene (5 bases). The V gene's germline CDR1 is MNHEY and CDR2 SVGAGI. Between the trimmed V and J ends, which lost 8 bases and 3 bases, there was a span of 13 bases. The CDR3 extends over 14 amino acids.

The chain is built from TRBV6-2 or TRBV6-3 and TRBJ2-1; no reliable D call. CDR3 size: 15 residues. The ends were cut back, 5 bases at V and 5 bases at J, with 16 bases in the middle. CDR1 MNHEY and CDR2 SVGEGT come from the germline V gene. The CDR3 coding sequence is TGTGCCAGCAGTACGACGCCGACAAGCAACAATGAGCAGTTCTTC. It codes for CASSTTPTSNNEQFF.

The V gene is TRBV7-2, the J gene TRBJ2-4; D possibly corresponds to TRBD2 (5 bases). This CDR3 is 16 amino acids long. Trimming shortened V by 7 bases and J by 0 bases, and 16 bases separated the two germline ends. Germline lookup yields CDR1 SGHTA and CDR2 FQGNSA. CDR3 DNA: TGTGCCAGCACCTCCCCCGGGGTCGTAGCCAAAAACATTCAGTACTTC. This encodes CASTSPGVVAKNIQYF.